This note documents a single T cell receptor beta chain sequence. At one of its ends the junction is not consistent with the germline gene, which may arise from a read error. The data are from a study of OX40 agonist ivuxolimab in advanced cancers. About the study: Having had anti-PD-1, anti-PD-L1 or anti-CTLA-4 therapy before was allowed, and 40% to 45% had some. A partial response was reached by three patients: one with hepatocellular carcinoma and two with cutaneous melanoma.

The CDR3 covers 15 residues. The germline gives CDR1 SGHTA, CDR2 FQGNSA. Profiled with immunoSEQ multiplex PCR; TCRdb holds only in-frame clones, not every one. The top ten hold about 1% of the sample, which has roughly 69,000 clones, around 93% seen once. The source of this sequence is an adult with an advanced solid tumor such as melanoma, head and neck, liver or kidney cancer. Sequences were derived from CD4+ or CD8+ T cells sorted from blood, sampled in a trial of the OX40 agonist ivuxolimab. The gene calls are TRBV7-2 and TRBJ2-1; TRBD2 agrees at 8 bases. This CDR3 reads CASSPQRGSSNEQFF. The DNA of the CDR3 is TGTGCCAGCAGCCCTCAGCGGGGGTCCTCCAATGAGCAGTTCTTC.